This T cell receptor (beta chain) was sequenced in a study of T cell responses to AZD1222 COVID-19 vaccine (dated by TCRdb to the early 2020s). Describing the broader study: AZD1222 recipients with second doses at about 4 weeks or about 12 weeks were pooled, because spike-specific TCR depth and breadth did not differ between schedules. TCR sequencing covered over 230 trial participants: 200 to 210 given two doses of AZD1222 and some 25 given two doses of MenACWY control vaccine. Enrollment into the trials was organized by age into subgroups of 18-55, 56-69 and 70-plus years, and those subgroups contained roughly 140, 27 and 60 TCR-sequenced participants, respectively.

As regards this clone: Its specific antigen is unknown. No base quality values were provided; no much bigger clone lies one nucleotide off.

The CDR3 regions of human TCRbeta chains were analyzed by immunosequencing. Under the source paper's analysis protocol: TCRs in the repertoires were compared against a reference library of SARS-CoV-2-specific TCRs that had been generated with the MIRA antigen-specificity platform. Breadth meant the fraction of unique TCRs that were SARS-CoV-2-associated, whereas depth meant the fraction of total T cells that were SARS-CoV-2-associated. Using the MIRA data, every spike-specific TCR was mapped to the spike region that the TCR reacted to and assigned to either a CD4 or a CD8 class. Log10-transformed breadth and depth values were compared by one-way ANOVA with Sidak's multiple comparisons tests. Entries here come from immuneACCESS through TCRdb and include only in-frame sequences with V and J called. Some clones fail to appear in such tables; in the studies checked, an unresolved V gene covers under half of the shortfall, and the cause of the remainder is unknown. V, J and clone size are taken as reported in that table, and D and trimming were inferred from the DNA itself. For this sample there are approximately 44,000 clones; over 60% appear just once. The ten largest clones represent 3% to 5% of the sample.

In light of the paper, this sample's time point label describes: baseline before first vaccination. The vaccinee samples were drawn from two UK trials, COV001 and COV002, one of which was a single-blind randomized controlled phase 2/3 trial testing AZD1222 (ChAdOx1 nCoV-19) in healthy adults. For TCRbeta chain sequencing, PBMC samples were collected from trial participants at day 0 and at day 28 after the second dose. The junction carries 5 bases between V and J, which are trimmed by 2 bases and 1 base respectively. Counted from cysteine to phenylalanine, this CDR3 has 14 amino acids. The read is trimmed to its CDR3 DNA, 42 bases read in frame from base 1. From a lookup of the germline V gene, CDR1 and CDR2 are SGHDN and FVKESK. Here is what the overall study found, with its caveats: Epitopes outside the regions mutated in the B.1.351 and B.1.1.7 variants were reportedly recognized by nearly half of the unique spike-specific TCRs. The 56-69-year group was small, and its depth increase did not reach significance, likely because of low power. Spike-specific TCR breadth and depth rose significantly after two AZD1222 doses compared with day 0 and with MenACWY recipients. Only six AZD1222 recipients were SARS-CoV-2 seropositive at baseline, limiting conclusions about previously exposed vaccinees. Participants were mostly white British, with more females than males. The authors suggested clonal diversity may have been underestimated. Vaccine-associated CD4 TCRs spanned the whole spike protein, with dominant responses in regions 160-218 and 743-854. Because no day 14 peak-response samples were available, the repertoires could be characterized only after the peak T cell response.

This TCR came from an adult in good health. The sequencing here drew on peripheral blood, taken on day 0 of AZD1222 vaccination. The V and J segments used are TRBV14 and TRBJ2-2, with the D gene uncertain. The CDR3 region has the sequence CASSQLKNTGELFF. The DNA sequence follows: TGTGCCAGCAGCCAACTTAAGAACACCGGGGAGCTGTTTTTT.